The 30 T cell receptor beta chains listed next were all sequenced from one sample in a study of human T cells and chemical hapten exposure (TCRdb year 2021). The library came from RACE. The sequencer was a NextSeq 500. TCRdb applied fastp at Q25 and MiXCR to the public reads, then kept only in-frame beta chains. Each CDR3 protein gets just one entry, which takes the most common genes and DNA from the rows behind it. The sample profile shows about 180,000 distinct CDR3 sequences; approximately 31% of them were found once. 2.9% of the sample goes to the ten largest clones. This specimen's time point label, interpreted: pre-sensitization, week 0. What this sample's treatment or condition label stands for: therapeutic diphenylcyclopropenone sensitization with weekly scalp DPC. The material was whole blood, obtained in connection with sensitization to the hapten diphenylcyclopropenone (DPC). The receptors originated from a woman between 25 and 40 years old with alopecia areata. Some clones in this sample may be carry-over from other donors' samples.

This chain joins TRBV7-9 and TRBJ2-7; D gene unclear. The CDR3 is made up of 12 amino acids. From germline, CDR1 is SEHNR and CDR2 FQNEAQ (reference sequence). V gave up 5 bases and J gave up 7 bases, with 12 bases separating them. As DNA, the CDR3 is TGTGCCAGCAGCCGTGGGCCATCGGAGCAGTACTTC. Translation gives CASSRGPSEQYF.

This clonotype was counted a single time. The V and J genes are TRBV7-2 and TRBJ2-5; D tentatively reads TRBD1 or TRBD2 (7 bases each). The V end lost 5 bases, the J end lost 5 bases, and 21 bases lay between the germline ends. Germline V gives CDR1 SGHTA, CDR2 FQGNSA. This CDR3 contains 16 residues. CDR3 amino acids: CASSPSQGGGRETQYF. CDR3 nucleotides: TGTGCCAGCAGCCCTAGTCAGGGGGGGGGCCGGGAGACCCAGTACTTC.

The chain recombines TRBV24-1 with TRBJ1-5, with D possibly TRBD1 on 5 matching bases. The CDR3 sequence is 13 residues long. V was shortened by 6 bases and J by 2 bases, with 7 bases between the two germline ends. Germline lookup yields CDR1 KGHDR and CDR2 SFDVKD. The CDR3 coding sequence is TGTGCCACCAGTTTACAGGGCAATCAGCCCCAGCATTTT. Translated: CATSLQGNQPQHF.

This clonotype was detected many times. The CDR3 spells CASSRDSSGNEQFF. In nucleotides, the CDR3 is TGTGCCAGCAGCCGGGACTCCTCGGGGAATGAGCAGTTCTTC. The rearrangement links TRBV12-3 or TRBV12-4 to TRBJ2-1, with TRBD2 as a possible D gene (6 bases). The CDR3 covers 14 residues. Trimming left V 6 bases short and J 7 bases short, with 16 bases between.

V is TRBV4-3 and J is TRBJ1-5; D is unclear. The V end was cut by 0 bases, the J end by 4 bases, with 10 bases between. The CDR3 has 15 residues. Looked up from germline, CDR1 is LGHNA and CDR2 is YSLEER. CDR3 sequence: CASSQDQDRNQPQHF. Here the CDR3 DNA reads TGCGCCAGCAGCCAAGATCAAGACCGGAATCAGCCCCAGCATTTT.

This clonotype has a handful of counts. CDR3 residues: CASRQPGLIEQFF. The CDR3, as DNA: TGTGCCAGCAGACAACCCGGACTGATTGAGCAGTTCTTC. The V and J genes are TRBV27 and TRBJ2-1; possible D gene TRBD2, 5 bases. CDR1 and CDR2 (germline): MNHEY, SMNVEV (reference sequence). Trimming removed 6 bases from V and 9 bases from J, with 15 bases in between. This CDR3 comprises 13 residues.

This chain joins TRBV18 and TRBJ1-4; a weak D match, TRBD1 (5 bases). Trimming took 3 bases from V and 5 from J, leaving 13 bases between them. Looked up from germline, CDR1 is KGHSH and CDR2 is LQKENI. The CDR3 loop spans 15 amino acids. Written as DNA, the CDR3 is TGTGCCAGCTCACCTTTTGCGGGGCTAAATGAAAAACTGTTTTTT. This codes for CASSPFAGLNEKLFF.

In this sample, this clonotype turned up a few times. V usage is TRBV28 and J usage is TRBJ2-3, with a tentative D call TRBD1 (6 bases). The V gene's germline CDR1 is MDHEN and CDR2 SYDVKM. The CDR3 consists of 16 residues. The ends were cut back, 3 bases at V and 0 bases at J, with 13 bases in the middle. CDR3 coding DNA: TGTGCCAGCAGTTTGGGGGCCAGCGGTAGCACAGATACGCAGTATTTT. Translating it yields CASSLGASGSTDTQYF. Full variable domain (outside the CDR3, taken from reference TRBV28 and TRBJ2-3): DVKVTQSSRYLVKRTGEKVFLECVQDMDHENMFWYRQDPGLGLRLIYFSYDVKMKEKGDIPEGYSVSREKKERFSLILESASTNQTSMYLCASSLGASGSTDTQYFGPGTRLTVL.

The chain couples TRBV5-1 to TRBJ1-5; the match to TRBD1 covers 9 bases. Trimming at V came to 4 bases and at J to 7 bases, leaving 9 bases not matched to a gene. Germline V lookup: CDR1 SGHRS, CDR2 YFSETQ. The CDR3 totals 15 residues. The CDR3 loop reads CASSPTGGYAQPQHF. The CDR3 nucleotides read TGCGCCAGCAGCCCCACAGGGGGCTATGCGCAGCCCCAGCATTTT.

The genes are TRBV5-1 and TRBJ1-1; D is unresolved. The ends were cut back, 2 bases at V and 1 base at J, with 12 bases in the middle. CDR3 length equals 15 residues. Per the germline V gene, CDR1 is SGHRS and CDR2 is YFSETQ. The CDR3 nucleotides are TGCGCCAGCAGCTTTTTGGGTATCGGGAACACTGAAGCTTTCTTT. Translation: CASSFLGIGNTEAFF.

This clonotype was counted at least ten times. J is TRBJ2-3 and V is TRBV12-3 or TRBV12-4, with D uncertain. Deletions cut 3 bases from V and 4 bases from J, with 8 bases between. The length of the CDR3 is 13 residues. CDR3 nucleotides: TGTGCCAGCAGTTTTGTCGGACCAGATACGCAGTATTTT. Its protein product is CASSFVGPDTQYF.

Regarding this clonotype: This may be a read error, as it is one base from a much larger clone. The genes are TRBV12-3 or TRBV12-4 and TRBJ2-7; 9 nucleotides match TRBD1. After removal of 6 bases from V and 6 bases from J, the junction contained 3 bases not matched to a gene. The CDR3 loop spans 12 amino acids. This chain's CDR3 is CASSPTGGEQYF. CDR3 DNA sequence: TGTGCCAGCAGCCCGACAGGGGGCGAGCAGTACTTC.

The rearrangement links TRBV4-3 to TRBJ1-2; D might be TRBD1 (5 bases). Trimming took off 3 bases at V and 3 bases at J, with 8 bases between the two ends. The CDR3 is 13 amino acids. Per the germline V gene, CDR1 is LGHNA and CDR2 is YSLEER. For the CDR3, the DNA is TGCGCCAGCAGCCAGCAGGGAGACTATGGCTACACCTTC. Its translation: CASSQQGDYGYTF.

This clonotype appeared many times. The J gene is TRBJ2-1, the V gene TRBV28; no firm D call. The V and J ends lost 6 bases and 13 bases respectively, with 16 bases between them. This CDR3 has 12 residues. Germline CDR1 is MDHEN and CDR2 is SYDVKM. The CDR3 coding sequence is TGTGCCAGCAGGTCCCCGAACACCGGACAGTTCTTC. Amino acid sequence: CASRSPNTGQFF.

The chain carries TRBV6-5 and TRBJ2-3, with TRBD2 identical over 9 bases. The CDR3 has 15 residues. From germline, CDR1 is MNHEY and CDR2 SVGAGI. J gave up 3 bases and V 4 bases, and 5 bases lay outside the gene matches. The CDR3 DNA reads as TGTGCCAGCAGTTTGTCTAGCGGGGTAACAGATACGCAGTATTTT. It translates to CASSLSSGVTDTQYF.

V and J are TRBV7-2 and TRBJ2-3; D ambiguous. The V gene's germline CDR1 is SGHTA and CDR2 FQGNSA. Trimming pared 4 bases from V and 2 bases from J, leaving 7 bases between. CDR3 length: 13 amino acids. The CDR3 DNA sequence: TGTGCCAGCAGCTCCCGGCTCACAGATACGCAGTATTTT. The encoded protein is CASSSRLTDTQYF. Full variable domain (missing parts from reference TRBV7-2 and TRBJ2-3): GAGVSQSPSNKVTEKGKDVELRCDPISGHTALYWYRQSLGQGLEFLIYFQGNSAPDKSGLPSDRFSAERTGGSVSTLTIQRTQQEDSAVYLCASSSRLTDTQYFGPGTRLTVL.

CDR3 loop: CASNKSHQPQHF. The CDR3 DNA follows: TGTGCCAGCAATAAAAGCCATCAGCCCCAGCATTTT. The chain couples TRBV28 to TRBJ1-5, with unresolved D. Germline lookup yields CDR1 MDHEN and CDR2 SYDVKM. V was cut by 7 bases and J by 5 bases, with 9 bases left in between. This CDR3 comprises 12 residues.

V is TRBV9 and J is TRBJ1-1; D gene unclear. The germline CDR1 and CDR2 sequences are SGDLS and YYNGEE. Trimming pared 0 bases from V and 3 bases from J, leaving 12 bases between. The CDR3 runs 15 residues. The CDR3 DNA follows: TGTGCCAGCAGCGTAGAGCCGGGGTGGTACACTGAAGCTTTCTTT. Protein: CASSVEPGWYTEAFF.

The chain has TRBV25-1 and TRBJ1-1; D not certain. Looked up from germline, CDR1 is MGHDK and CDR2 is SYGVNS. The V end was cut by 3 bases, the J end by 1 base, with 9 bases between. CDR3 length: 14 amino acids. As DNA, the CDR3 is TGTGCCAGCAGTGACCACAGCCCGAACACTGAAGCTTTCTTT. It translates to CASSDHSPNTEAFF.

The chain has TRBV21-1 and TRBJ1-1; the D call in the table, TRBD1, was not verified against the DNA. TRBV21-1 is a recognized pseudogene. This CDR3 comprises 15 residues. CDR3 sequence: CASSTAGQGKAEAFF. The DNA for the CDR3 is TGTGCCAGCAGCACCGCAGGACAGGGCAAAGCTGAAGCTTTCTTT.

This clonotype occurred a few times. The V and J genes are TRBV29-1 and TRBJ1-6; D ambiguous. CDR3 length: 13 amino acids. The V gene's germline CDR1 is SQVTM and CDR2 ANQGSEA. Trimming left V 7 bases short and J 10 bases short, with 17 bases between. The CDR3 coding sequence is TGCAGCGCATCCCTCGGGCCCGGATCACCCCTCCACTTT. Residues: CSASLGPGSPLHF.

V gene TRBV3-1 combines with J gene TRBJ2-1, with 7 bases that match TRBD2. CDR3 length equals 15 residues. J was trimmed by 0 bases and V by 2 bases; bases with no gene match: 1. Per the germline V gene, CDR1 is LGHDT and CDR2 is YNNKEL (reference sequence). In nucleotides, the CDR3 is TGTGCCAGCAGCCAATCGGGGGGCTCCTACAATGAGCAGTTCTTC. As protein: CASSQSGGSYNEQFF.

This clonotype was seen a few times. The chain has TRBV7-2 and TRBJ1-5; D is unclear. This CDR3 spans 13 amino acids. The germline V and J ends were trimmed by 5 bases and 6 bases, with 11 bases remaining between them. CDR1 is SGHTA, CDR2 FQGNSA, per germline. As DNA, the CDR3 is TGTGCCAGCAGCCTATTACGTGGTCAGCCCCAGCATTTT. Its translation: CASSLLRGQPQHF.

The rearrangement links TRBV29-1 to TRBJ2-2; 8 positions match TRBD1. CDR1 and CDR2 from the germline V gene are SQVTM and ANQGSEA. This CDR3 is 14 amino acids long. The J segment lost 4 bases and the V segment lost 4 bases, leaving 5 bases of the junction unmatched. The CDR3 DNA reads TGCAGCGTTGGAGGGACAGGAGGCACCGGGGAGCTGTTTTTT. This translates into CSVGGTGGTGELFF.

This clonotype was recorded a few times. The J gene is TRBJ2-1, the V gene TRBV6-2 or TRBV6-3; 7 bases are shared with TRBD2. Germline loops: CDR1 MNHEY, CDR2 SVGEGT. Trimming cost V 2 bases and J 5 bases; bases outside gene matches: 6. This CDR3 region has 15 residues. In nucleotides, the CDR3 is TGTGCCAGCAGTTACGGCGGGGGTCACAACAATGAGCAGTTCTTC. This sequence encodes CASSYGGGHNNEQFF.

This clonotype was recorded many times. The V and J genes are TRBV28 and TRBJ1-5; TRBD1 aligns across 8 bases. This CDR3 region has 15 residues. The germline V gene encodes CDR1 MDHEN and CDR2 SYDVKM. J was trimmed by 4 bases and V by 7 bases; bases with no gene match: 9. CDR3 in DNA: TGTGCCAGCAAGTTCAGGGGGCGAAGGAATCAGCCCCAGCATTTT. It translates to CASKFRGRRNQPQHF.

The V call is TRBV7-9, the J call TRBJ2-5; 12 positions agree with TRBD2. Unmatched junction bases numbered 5, after V lost 5 bases and J lost 4 bases. This CDR3 is 15 amino acids long. Germline V CDR1 and CDR2: SEHNR, FQNEAQ (reference sequence). The CDR3 spells CASSPTSGGRETQYF. For the CDR3, the DNA is TGTGCCAGCAGCCCAACTAGCGGGGGGCGAGAGACCCAGTACTTC.

Only a few counts were recorded for this clonotype. V gene TRBV11-3 combines with J gene TRBJ1-3; D remains ambiguous. The germline V gene encodes CDR1 SGHNT and CDR2 YENEEA. Trimming cost V 1 base and J 0 bases, with 7 bases left between them. CDR3 size: 15 residues. The CDR3 nucleotides read TGTGCCAGCAGCTTAGCGGGCTCCTCTGGAAACACCATATATTTT. Translated: CASSLAGSSGNTIYF. Complete variable domain (other parts from reference TRBV11-3 and TRBJ1-3): EAGVVQSPRYKIIEKKQPVAFWCNPISGHNTLYWYLQNLGQGPELLIRYENEEAVDDSQLPKDRFSAERLKGVDSTLKIQPAELGDSAVYLCASSLAGSSGNTIYFGEGSWLTVV.

The V and J genes are TRBV4-3 and TRBJ2-1; 9 nucleotides agree with TRBD2. CDR1 and CDR2 from the germline V gene are LGHNA and YSLEER. The V gene end was trimmed by 0 bases and the J gene end by 7 bases; junction bases not matched to a gene: 7. The CDR3 has 16 amino acids. For the CDR3, the DNA is TGCGCCAGCAGCCAAGATCCTAGCGGGGTGCTAAATGAGCAGTTCTTC. Residues: CASSQDPSGVLNEQFF.

The genes are TRBV4-3 and TRBJ1-4, with D unclear. The CDR3 covers 13 residues. Germline values: CDR1 LGHNA, CDR2 YSLEER. Deletions cut 2 bases from V and 3 bases from J, with 4 bases between. CDR3: CASSQRPNEKLFF. The CDR3 region has the DNA TGCGCCAGCAGCCAACGCCCTAATGAAAAACTGTTTTTT.